This TCR beta chain was sequenced for a study of shared clonotypes between healthy human individuals. Overall study results and limits: Generation of non-shared clonotypes was less probable than generation of clonotypes shared by all four donors.

As regards this clone: Its target is unknown.

Among the donors, all were Caucasian adults who lived in Nashville, Tennessee. The protocol was immunoSEQ multiplex PCR, while the TCRdb copy is restricted to in-frame clones and leaves out a portion. The sample lists under 130,000 clones, approximately 65% occurring once. The CDR3 is 15 amino acids. J lost 6 bases, V lost 10 bases, and 15 bases had no gene match. Germline-derived CDR1 and CDR2 are MNHEY and SVGAGI. The TCR comes from a woman aged 25-40 years in good health. V and J are TRBV6-5 and TRBJ2-1; 7 bases agree with TRBD2. The sequenced material came from memory CD8+ T cells sorted from blood. The subset denotes: CD45RO+ cells pooled with CCR7-negative TemRA cells. CDR3 amino acids: CATFPGGGEPNEQFF. As DNA, the CDR3 is TGTGCCACCTTTCCGGGGGGAGGGGAGCCCAATGAGCAGTTCTTC.